The 13 T cell receptor beta chains given below trace back to one sample, sequenced in a study of T-cell reconstitution after alpha-beta-depleted transplantation in children. Preparing the TCRbeta library involved the use of unique molecular identifiers. TCRdb re-called the PCR reads with MiXCR, one entry per CDR3 protein. The sample contains 610,000 or so distinct CDR3 sequences, about a quarter of which appear only once. The input for sequencing was PBMCs, taken before TCRalphabeta/CD19-depleted stem cell transplant. Receptor source: a boy younger than two with Wiskott-Aldrich syndrome, due to receive a stem cell transplant.

CDR3 DNA sequence: TGCGCCAGCAGCACAACCGGGACTAGCGGGAGTTGGGCAGATACGCAGTATTTT. Its translation: CASSTTGTSGSWADTQYF. The gene calls are TRBV5-1 and TRBJ2-3; 14 nucleotides agree with TRBD2. Trimming took 4 bases from V and 4 from J; bases not matched to a gene: 11. Germline V gives CDR1 SGHRS, CDR2 YFSETQ. The CDR3 spans 18 residues.

This clonotype was seen just once. This chain joins TRBV20-1 and TRBJ1-6; 8 bases match TRBD1. Germline CDR1 reads DFQATT; CDR2 reads SNEGSKA (reference sequence). The CDR3 consists of 14 residues. With V trimmed by 5 bases and J by 8 bases, 8 bases remained unmatched. The CDR3 loop reads CSAGDRLKYSPLHF. The DNA for the CDR3 is TGCAGTGCTGGGGACAGGCTCAAGTATTCACCCCTCCACTTT.

This clonotype has just a few counts. The chain couples TRBV5-1 to TRBJ2-7, with 7 bases aligning to TRBD1. The CDR3 totals 15 residues. The V and J ends lost 5 bases and 0 bases, in that order; junction bases with no gene match: 8. The germline gives CDR1 SGHRS, CDR2 YFSETQ. The CDR3 loop is CASRTGQESSYEQYF. CDR3 nucleotide sequence: TGCGCCAGCAGAACCGGACAGGAGAGCTCCTACGAGCAGTACTTC.

A few counts support this clonotype. The chain has TRBV6-1 and TRBJ2-5; D ambiguous. Germline CDR1 MNHNS, CDR2 SASEGT. The V end lost 6 bases, the J end lost 0 bases, and 11 bases lay between the germline ends. The CDR3 loop spans 14 amino acids. Here the CDR3 reads CASSRQPNQETQYF. CDR3 coding DNA: TGTGCCAGCAGCAGGCAGCCGAACCAAGAGACCCAGTACTTC.

The V call is TRBV4-1, the J call TRBJ2-5, with D possibly TRBD1 on 5 matching bases. The V gene's germline CDR1 is MGHRA and CDR2 YSYEKL. The CDR3 is 16 amino acids. Trimming took 4 bases from V and 1 from J, leaving 16 bases between them. The CDR3 is CASSRTPQDPQETQYF. CDR3 DNA sequence: TGCGCCAGCAGCCGGACCCCACAGGACCCCCAAGAGACCCAGTACTTC.

In this sample, this clonotype turned up a few times. This chain connects TRBV20-1 to TRBJ2-7; TRBD1 agrees at 8 bases. The germline V gene has CDR1 DFQATT and CDR2 SNEGSKA (reference sequence). V shed 5 bases and J 0 bases; nucleotides not matched to a gene: 6. CDR3 size: 14 residues. Here the CDR3 DNA reads TGCAGTGCTCTCGGGACAGGTTACTCCTACGAGCAGTACTTC. This codes for CSALGTGYSYEQYF.

This CDR3 reads CASSLAPSFYNEQFF. CDR3 in DNA: TGCGCCAGCAGCTTGGCCCCAAGTTTCTACAATGAGCAGTTCTTC. The chain uses TRBV5-1 and TRBJ2-1, with no clear D. Trimming took 0 bases from V and 3 from J, leaving 10 bases between them. Germline V gene sequence: CDR1 SGHRS, CDR2 YFSETQ. The CDR3 is 15 residues long. Based on the CDR3 plus reference TRBV5-1 and TRBJ2-1, the full variable domain is KAGVTQTPRYLIKTRGQQVTLSCSPISGHRSVSWYQQTPGQGLQFLFEYFSETQRNKGNFPGRFSGRQFSNSRSEMNVSTLELGDSALYLCASSLAPSFYNEQFFGPGTRLTVL.

This rearrangement joins TRBV12-3 or TRBV12-4 to TRBJ2-5; D ambiguous. The CDR3 is made up of 11 amino acids. V was trimmed by 5 bases and J by 5 bases, leaving 6 bases between them. The CDR3 coding sequence is TGTGCCAGCAGTAAGAGGGAGACCCAGTACTTC. The encoded protein is CASSKRETQYF.

This clonotype was seen more than once but under ten times. The chain recombines TRBV3-1 with TRBJ2-4, with D perhaps given as TRBD1 or TRBD2 (5 bases each). The CDR3 is made up of 14 amino acids. In germline, CDR1 is LGHDT, CDR2 YNNKEL (reference sequence). Trimming pared 4 bases from V and 10 bases from J, leaving 17 bases between. DNA for the CDR3: TGTGCCAGCAGCCGCGACAGACCGTGGGGGATTCAGTACTTC. Translation gives CASSRDRPWGIQYF.

The gene calls are TRBV7-2 and TRBJ2-1; 9 nucleotides match TRBD2. This CDR3 is 13 amino acids long. CDR1 is SGHTA and CDR2 is FQGNSA in the germline V gene. The junction had 5 bases not matched to a gene; V was cut back by 0 bases and J by 14 bases. CDR3 nucleotide sequence: TGTGCCAGCAGCTTAGCGTTGGGGACTAGCAAGTTCTTC. Translated: CASSLALGTSKFF.

This clonotype has just a few counts. The chain couples TRBV6-1 to TRBJ2-2; tentative D call: TRBD1 (5 bases). There are 16 residues in the CDR3. In germline, CDR1 is MNHNS, CDR2 SASEGT. Trimming stripped 5 bases from V and 1 base from J, with 14 bases between. The CDR3 region has the DNA TGTGCCAGCAGTCGACTCAGGGCGTTGAACACCGGGGAGCTGTTTTTT. Translation gives CASSRLRALNTGELFF.

The chain employs TRBV5-1 and TRBJ2-2, with D possibly TRBD1 on 5 matching bases. V dropped 4 bases and J dropped 3 bases, with 13 bases sitting between them. Germline V gives CDR1 SGHRS, CDR2 YFSETQ. The CDR3 is 15 residues long. The CDR3 region has the DNA TGCGCCAGCAGCGCGGACATGGGTGACACCGGGGAGCTGTTTTTT. This gives the protein CASSADMGDTGELFF.

This clonotype was detected a few times. The chain is built from TRBV5-1 and TRBJ2-7; 8 bases align to TRBD2. CDR1 is SGHRS, CDR2 YFSETQ, per germline. V trimming: 3 bases; J trimming: 5 bases; junction bases outside the gene matches: 7. The CDR3 runs 14 residues. CDR3 loop: CASSSSGSRNEQYF. DNA of the CDR3: TGCGCCAGCAGCTCGAGCGGGAGCCGGAACGAGCAGTACTTC.